This T cell receptor (beta chain) was obtained from a study of OX40 agonist ivuxolimab in advanced cancers. The wider study: Dose-escalation subjects each had hepatocellular carcinoma, melanoma, renal cell or head and neck cancer. Prior anti-PD-1, anti-PD-L1 or anti-CTLA-4 therapy did not bar entry, and more than 35% had some.

Produced via immunoSEQ multiplex PCR; TCRdb's table is partial and in-frame only. The sample shows about 22,000 clones, under 85% of them seen only once. Remarks on this clone: Its antigen is not known.

Germline V lookup: CDR1 MNHEY, CDR2 SMNVEV (reference sequence). Trimming stripped 6 bases from V and 5 bases from J, with 22 bases between. The CDR3 covers 16 residues. Study-wide findings and caveats: Expanded clones belonging to CD8+ T cells outnumbered, on average, those of CD4+.

Anyone with autoimmune disease history or systemic immunosuppression was excluded. The rearrangement joins TRBV27 to TRBJ1-1; possibly TRBD1 for D (6 bases). The sample consisted of CD4+ or CD8+ T cells sorted from blood, taken in a trial of the OX40 agonist ivuxolimab. This receptor was obtained from an adult with an advanced solid tumor such as melanoma, head and neck, liver or kidney cancer. CDR3 nucleotide sequence: TGTGCCAGCAGATCTTCCTCCGACAGGCTAGGGACTGAAGCTTTCTTT. It specifies CASRSSSDRLGTEAFF.